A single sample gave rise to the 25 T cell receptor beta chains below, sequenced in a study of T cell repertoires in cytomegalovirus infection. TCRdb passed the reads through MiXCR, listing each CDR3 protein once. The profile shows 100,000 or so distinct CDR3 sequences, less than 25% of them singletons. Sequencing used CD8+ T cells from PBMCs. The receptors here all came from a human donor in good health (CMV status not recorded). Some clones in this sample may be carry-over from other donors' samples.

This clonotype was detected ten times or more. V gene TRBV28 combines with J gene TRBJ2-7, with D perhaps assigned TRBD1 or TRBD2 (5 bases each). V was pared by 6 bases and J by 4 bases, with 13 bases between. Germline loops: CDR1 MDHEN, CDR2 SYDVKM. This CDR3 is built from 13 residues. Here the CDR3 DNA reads TGTGCCAGCAGGAGGGACCTCAAATACGAGCAGTACTTC. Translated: CASRRDLKYEQYF.

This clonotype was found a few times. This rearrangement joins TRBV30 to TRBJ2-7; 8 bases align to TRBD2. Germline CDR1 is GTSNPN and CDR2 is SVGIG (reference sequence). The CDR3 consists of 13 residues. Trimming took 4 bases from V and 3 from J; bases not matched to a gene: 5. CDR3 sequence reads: CAWTGGAGYEQYF. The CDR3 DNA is TGTGCCTGGACGGGAGGGGCTGGCTACGAGCAGTACTTC.

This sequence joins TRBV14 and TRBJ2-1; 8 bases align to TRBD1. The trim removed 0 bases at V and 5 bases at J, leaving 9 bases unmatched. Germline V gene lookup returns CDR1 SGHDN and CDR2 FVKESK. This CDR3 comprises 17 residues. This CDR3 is CASSQDRTRGHDNEQFF. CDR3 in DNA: TGTGCCAGCAGCCAAGATAGGACCAGGGGGCATGACAATGAGCAGTTCTTC.

CDR3 nucleotide sequence: TGTGCCAGCATCCAAAGATCTGTTATGAACACTGAAGCTTTCTTT. This sequence encodes CASIQRSVMNTEAFF. V gene TRBV28 combines with J gene TRBJ1-1, with D hard to call. Germline CDR1 reads MDHEN; CDR2 reads SYDVKM. CDR3 length: 15 amino acids. The V end lost 7 bases, the J end lost 0 bases, and 15 bases lay between the germline ends.

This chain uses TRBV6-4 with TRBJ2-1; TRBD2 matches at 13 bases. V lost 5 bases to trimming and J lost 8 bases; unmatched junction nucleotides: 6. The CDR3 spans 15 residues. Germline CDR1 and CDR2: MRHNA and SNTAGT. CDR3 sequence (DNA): TGTGCCAGCAGTAATGGACTAGCGGGAGTCGATGAGCAGTTCTTC. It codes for CASSNGLAGVDEQFF.

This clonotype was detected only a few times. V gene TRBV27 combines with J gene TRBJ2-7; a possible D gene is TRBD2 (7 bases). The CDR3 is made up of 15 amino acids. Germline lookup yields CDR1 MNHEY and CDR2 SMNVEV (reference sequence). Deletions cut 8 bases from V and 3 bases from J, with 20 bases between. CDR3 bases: TGTGCCAGCGGACTCACAACAGGGAGGGACTACGAGCAGTACTTC. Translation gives CASGLTTGRDYEQYF.

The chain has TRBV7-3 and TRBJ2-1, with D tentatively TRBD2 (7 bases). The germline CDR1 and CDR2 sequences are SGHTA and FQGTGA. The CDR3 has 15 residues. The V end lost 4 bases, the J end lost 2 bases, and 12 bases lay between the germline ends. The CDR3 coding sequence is TGTGCCAGCAGCTCCTCGGGGGGCCCCTACAATGAGCAGTTCTTC. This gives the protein CASSSSGGPYNEQFF.

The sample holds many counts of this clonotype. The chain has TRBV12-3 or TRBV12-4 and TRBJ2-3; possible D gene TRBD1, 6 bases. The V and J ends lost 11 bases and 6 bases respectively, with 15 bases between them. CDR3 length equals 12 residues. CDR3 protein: CAQNRVADTQYF. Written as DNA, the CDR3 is TGTGCCCAAAACAGGGTTGCCGATACGCAGTATTTT.

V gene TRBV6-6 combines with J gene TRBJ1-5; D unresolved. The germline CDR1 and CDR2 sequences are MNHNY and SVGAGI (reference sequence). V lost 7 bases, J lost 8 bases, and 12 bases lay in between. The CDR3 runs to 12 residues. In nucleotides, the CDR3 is TGTGCCAGCAAATCCACGCTGGAGCCCCAGCATTTT. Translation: CASKSTLEPQHF.

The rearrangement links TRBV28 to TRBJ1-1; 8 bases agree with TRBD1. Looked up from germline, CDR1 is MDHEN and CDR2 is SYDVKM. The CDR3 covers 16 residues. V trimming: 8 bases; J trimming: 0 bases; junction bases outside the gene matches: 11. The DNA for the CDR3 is TGTGCCAGCCGAGGACAGGGAGTCAGAATGAACACTGAAGCTTTCTTT. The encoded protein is CASRGQGVRMNTEAFF.

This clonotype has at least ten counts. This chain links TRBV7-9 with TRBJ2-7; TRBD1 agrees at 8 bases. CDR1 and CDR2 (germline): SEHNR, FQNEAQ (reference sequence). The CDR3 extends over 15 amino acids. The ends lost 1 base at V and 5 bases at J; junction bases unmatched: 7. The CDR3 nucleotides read TGTGCCAGCAGCTTAGGCAGGACAGGGATCAACGAGCAGTACTTC. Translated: CASSLGRTGINEQYF.

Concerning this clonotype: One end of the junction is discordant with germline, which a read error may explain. CDR3 coding DNA: TGTGTCAGCAGCTCACCGTCGGGACTAGCGGGGGGTTATGAGCAGTTCTTC. Translation gives CVSSSPSGLAGGYEQFF. J is TRBJ2-1 and V is TRBV7-4; 15 bases match TRBD2. The CDR3 covers 17 residues. Germline assignment: CDR1 SGHVT and CDR2 SQSDAQ.

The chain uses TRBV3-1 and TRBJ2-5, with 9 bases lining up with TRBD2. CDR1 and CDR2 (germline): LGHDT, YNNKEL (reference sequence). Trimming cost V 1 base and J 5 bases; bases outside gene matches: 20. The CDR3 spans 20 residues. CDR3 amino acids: CASSQGRDSWRGGPDETQYF. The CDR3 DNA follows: TGTGCCAGCAGCCAAGGAAGGGACTCTTGGCGGGGGGGGCCGGACGAGACCCAGTACTTC.

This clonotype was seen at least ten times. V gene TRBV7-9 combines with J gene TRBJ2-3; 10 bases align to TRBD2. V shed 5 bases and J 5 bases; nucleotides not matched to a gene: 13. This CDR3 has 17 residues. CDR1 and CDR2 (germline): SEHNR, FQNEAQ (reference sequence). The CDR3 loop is CASSPHSGGPSEDTQYF. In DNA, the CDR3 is TGTGCCAGCAGCCCACATAGCGGGGGGCCGTCCGAAGATACGCAGTATTTT.

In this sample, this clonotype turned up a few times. CDR3 nucleotides: TGTGCCGTTAGACAGGCCACTGAAGCTTTCTTT. This gives the protein CAVRQATEAFF. V is TRBV2 and J is TRBJ1-1; possible D gene TRBD1, 6 bases. The CDR3 runs 11 residues. Trimming left V 11 bases short and J 4 bases short, with 11 bases between. From germline, CDR1 is SNHLY and CDR2 FYNNEI.

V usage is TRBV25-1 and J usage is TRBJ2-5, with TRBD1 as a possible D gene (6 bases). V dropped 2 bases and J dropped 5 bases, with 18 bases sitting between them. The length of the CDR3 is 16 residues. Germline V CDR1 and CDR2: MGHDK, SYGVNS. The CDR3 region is CASSERDNMVGETQYF. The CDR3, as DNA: TGTGCCAGCAGTGAAAGGGACAATATGGTGGGGGAGACCCAGTACTTC.

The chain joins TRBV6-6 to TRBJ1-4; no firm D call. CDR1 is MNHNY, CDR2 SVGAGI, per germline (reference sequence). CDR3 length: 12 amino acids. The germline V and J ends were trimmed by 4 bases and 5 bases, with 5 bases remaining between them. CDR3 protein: CASSWENEKLFF. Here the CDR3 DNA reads TGTGCCAGCAGTTGGGAGAATGAAAAACTGTTTTTT.

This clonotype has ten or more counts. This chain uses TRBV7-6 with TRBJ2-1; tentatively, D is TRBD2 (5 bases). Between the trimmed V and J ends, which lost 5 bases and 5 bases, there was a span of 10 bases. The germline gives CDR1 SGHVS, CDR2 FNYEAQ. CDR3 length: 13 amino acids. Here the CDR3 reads CASSTGIHNEQFF. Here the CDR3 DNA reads TGTGCCAGCAGCACCGGGATCCACAATGAGCAGTTCTTC.

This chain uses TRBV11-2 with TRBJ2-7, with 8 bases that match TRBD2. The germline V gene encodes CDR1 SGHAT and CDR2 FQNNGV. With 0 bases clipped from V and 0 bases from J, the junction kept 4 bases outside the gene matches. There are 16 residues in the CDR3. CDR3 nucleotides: TGTGCCAGCAGCTTAGAAGGCGGGGGGTCCTCCTACGAGCAGTACTTC. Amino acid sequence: CASSLEGGGSSYEQYF. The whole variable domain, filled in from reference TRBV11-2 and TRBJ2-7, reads EAGVAQSPRYKIIEKRQSVAFWCNPISGHATLYWYQQILGQGPKLLIQFQNNGVVDDSQLPKDRFSAERLKGVDSTLKIQPAKLEDSAVYLCASSLEGGGSSYEQYFGPGTRLTVT.

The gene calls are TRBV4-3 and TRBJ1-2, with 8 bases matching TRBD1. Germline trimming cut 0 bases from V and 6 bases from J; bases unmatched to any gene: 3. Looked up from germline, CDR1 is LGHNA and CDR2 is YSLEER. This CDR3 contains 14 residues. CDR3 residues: CASSQETGANGYTF. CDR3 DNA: TGCGCCAGCAGCCAAGAGACAGGGGCCAATGGCTACACCTTC.

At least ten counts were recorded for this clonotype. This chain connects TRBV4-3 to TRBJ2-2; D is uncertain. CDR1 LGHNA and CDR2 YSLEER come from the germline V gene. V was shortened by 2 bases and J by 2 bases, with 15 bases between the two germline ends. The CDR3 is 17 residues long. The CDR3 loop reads CASSQHQADVNTGELFF. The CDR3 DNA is TGCGCCAGCAGCCAACATCAGGCGGACGTAAACACCGGGGAGCTGTTTTTT.

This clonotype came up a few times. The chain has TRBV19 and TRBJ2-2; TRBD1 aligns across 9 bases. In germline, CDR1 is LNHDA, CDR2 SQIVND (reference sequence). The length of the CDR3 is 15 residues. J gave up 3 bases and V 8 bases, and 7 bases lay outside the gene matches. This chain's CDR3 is CASRGDRVYTGELFF. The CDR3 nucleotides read TGTGCCAGTCGGGGGGACAGGGTCTACACCGGGGAGCTGTTTTTT. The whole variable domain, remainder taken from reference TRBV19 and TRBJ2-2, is DGGITQSPKYLFRKEGQNVTLSCEQNLNHDAMYWYRQDPGQGLRLIYYSQIVNDFQKGDIAEGYSVSREKKESFPLTVTSAQKNPTAFYLCASRGDRVYTGELFFGEGSRLTVL.

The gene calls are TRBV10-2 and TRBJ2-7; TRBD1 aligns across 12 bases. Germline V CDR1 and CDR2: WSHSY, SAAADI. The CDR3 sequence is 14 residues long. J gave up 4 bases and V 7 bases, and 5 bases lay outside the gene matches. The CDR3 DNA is TGCGCCAGCAAACCGGGACAGGGGGCTTACGAGCAGTACTTC. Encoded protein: CASKPGQGAYEQYF.

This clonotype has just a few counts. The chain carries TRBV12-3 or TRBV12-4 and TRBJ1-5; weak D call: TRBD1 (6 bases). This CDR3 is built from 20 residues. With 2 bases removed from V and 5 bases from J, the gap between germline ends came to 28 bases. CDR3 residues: CASSLISPGERFGPHQPQHF. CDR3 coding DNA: TGTGCCAGCAGTTTAATCTCTCCAGGGGAGAGATTCGGCCCACATCAGCCCCAGCATTTT.

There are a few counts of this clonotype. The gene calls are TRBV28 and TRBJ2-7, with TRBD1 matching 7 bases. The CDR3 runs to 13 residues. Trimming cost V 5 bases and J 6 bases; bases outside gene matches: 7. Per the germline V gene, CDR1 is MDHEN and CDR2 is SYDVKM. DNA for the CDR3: TGTGCCAGCAGTCCTTTCGACAGGGTCGAGCAGTACTTC. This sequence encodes CASSPFDRVEQYF.